These 21 T cell receptor beta chains were sequenced from one sample in a study of T cells after yellow fever vaccination. TCRdb re-analysed the 5' RACE reads in MiXCR, keeping a single row per CDR3 protein. Among hundreds of thousands of distinct CDR3 sequences listed, about a sixth were seen once. This specimen was PBMCs, taken less than 6 days after the first yellow fever vaccination. The receptors originated from a man aged 18 to 29 who received the YFV17D yellow fever vaccine.

V gene TRBV6-2 or TRBV6-3 combines with J gene TRBJ1-1; D unclear. The germline gives CDR1 MNHEY, CDR2 SVGEGT. The CDR3 has 12 amino acids. V was clipped by 8 bases and J by 11 bases, with 18 bases between them. In DNA, the CDR3 is TGTGCCAGCTCCCCTAGTCGGGTGGCCGCTTTCTTT. It codes for CASSPSRVAAFF.

The CDR3 sequence: CASSPGVGEAFF. In DNA, the CDR3 is TGTGCCAGCAGCCCCGGGGTCGGGGAAGCTTTCTTT. The V gene is TRBV9, the J gene TRBJ1-1, with D unclear. The germline V gene has CDR1 SGDLS and CDR2 YYNGEE. V was cut by 4 bases and J by 8 bases, with 12 bases left in between. The length of the CDR3 is 12 residues.

This clonotype was recorded at least ten times. V gene TRBV7-9 combines with J gene TRBJ2-3, with 8 bases matching TRBD2. V was clipped by 5 bases and J by 5 bases; unmatched bases: 0. CDR3 length: 12 amino acids. The germline V gene has CDR1 SEHNR and CDR2 FQNEAQ (reference sequence). CDR3 bases: TGTGCCAGCAGCCGGGGGGGAGATACGCAGTATTTT. Protein: CASSRGGDTQYF.

V usage is TRBV5-1 and J usage is TRBJ2-1; D tentatively reads TRBD1 or TRBD2 (5 bases each). The CDR3 length is 13 residues. V lost 7 bases and J lost 9, with 17 bases in between. The germline V gene has CDR1 SGHRS and CDR2 YFSETQ. CDR3 bases: TGCGCCAGCCCCGAGGGACCTACTCTTGAGCAGTTCTTC. Translating it yields CASPEGPTLEQFF. Drawing the rest from reference TRBV5-1 and TRBJ2-1, the complete variable domain is KAGVTQTPRYLIKTRGQQVTLSCSPISGHRSVSWYQQTPGQGLQFLFEYFSETQRNKGNFPGRFSGRQFSNSRSEMNVSTLELGDSALYLCASPEGPTLEQFFGPGTRLTVL.

This clonotype has more than one count but fewer than ten. This chain joins TRBV4-3 and TRBJ1-1; TRBD1 matches at 7 bases. V shed 1 base and J 0 bases; nucleotides not matched to a gene: 2. The CDR3 is 15 amino acids. Germline CDR1 reads LGHNA; CDR2 reads YSLEER. The CDR3 DNA sequence: TGCGCCAGCAGCCAAGTGGACAGGCTGAACACTGAAGCTTTCTTT. Protein sequence: CASSQVDRLNTEAFF.

CDR3 loop: CASSFGAGLYEQYF. For the CDR3, the DNA is TGTGCCAGCAGCTTTGGGGCGGGCCTCTACGAGCAGTACTTC. This chain links TRBV5-4 with TRBJ2-7; D may correspond to TRBD1 or TRBD2 (5 bases each). This CDR3 is built from 14 residues. The V gene's germline CDR1 is SGHNT and CDR2 YYREEE (reference sequence). The V gene lost 2 bases and the J gene lost 3 bases, with 12 bases spanning the gap.

This clonotype turned up a few times. The V and J genes are TRBV4-3 and TRBJ2-2, with 8 bases that match TRBD1. J gave up 5 bases and V 0 bases, and 5 bases lay outside the gene matches. CDR3 length: 16 amino acids. The germline V gene encodes CDR1 LGHNA and CDR2 YSLEER. DNA of the CDR3: TGCGCCAGCAGCCAAGACAGGGGGCTGGCTACCGGGGAGCTGTTTTTT. Its translation: CASSQDRGLATGELFF.

The table lists this clonotype with a few counts. J is TRBJ2-2 and V is TRBV10-2; D unclear. CDR1 is WSHSY, CDR2 SAAADI, per germline. This CDR3 has 15 amino acids. Trimming took 8 bases from V and 5 from J, leaving 18 bases between them. The CDR3 spells CASGPRLPRTGELFF. The CDR3 DNA reads TGCGCCAGCGGACCCCGACTCCCTCGGACCGGGGAGCTGTTTTTT.

This chain joins TRBV6-2 or TRBV6-3 and TRBJ1-1; possibly TRBD1 for D (5 bases). V gave up 4 bases and J gave up 5 bases, with 14 bases separating them. The V gene's germline CDR1 is MNHEY and CDR2 SVGEGT. The CDR3 is 14 amino acids. Here the CDR3 reads CASSSVGVGTEAFF. In DNA form, the CDR3 reads TGTGCCAGCAGTTCCGTAGGGGTGGGGACTGAAGCTTTCTTT.

The sample holds a few counts of this clonotype. The CDR3 protein is CASSLGTVNFPFF. The CDR3 DNA follows: TGTGCCAGCAGTTTAGGGACAGTGAACTTTCCGTTCTTC. The chain combines TRBV12-3 or TRBV12-4 with TRBJ2-1; TRBD1 might be the D (6 bases). Trimming took 1 base from V and 15 from J, leaving 16 bases between them. There are 13 residues in the CDR3.

This clonotype was seen a handful of times. The chain couples TRBV20-1 to TRBJ2-1; 8 positions match TRBD1. The CDR3 contains 13 residues. V lost 3 bases, J lost 7 bases, and 5 bases stayed unmatched. The germline gives CDR1 DFQATT, CDR2 SNEGSKA (reference sequence). The CDR3 region is CSARRQGANEQFF. The CDR3 region has the DNA TGCAGTGCTAGGAGGCAGGGGGCTAATGAGCAGTTCTTC.

This clonotype appeared a few times. This sequence joins TRBV19 and TRBJ1-1, with a possible D match to TRBD1 (5 bases). Per germline, CDR1 LNHDA and CDR2 SQIVND (reference sequence). Trimming stripped 6 bases from V and 6 bases from J, with 17 bases between. This CDR3 comprises 14 residues. Here the CDR3 reads CASRIYALGAEAFF. The CDR3 DNA is TGTGCCAGTAGGATCTATGCATTGGGGGCTGAAGCTTTCTTT.

This clonotype occurred a few times. This chain connects TRBV25-1 to TRBJ1-4, with D hard to call. The CDR3 has 17 amino acids. Germline values: CDR1 MGHDK, CDR2 SYGVNS. V shed 4 bases and J shed 8 bases, with 23 bases lying between them. The CDR3 is CASSGVPGTGSEEKLFF. As DNA, the CDR3 is TGTGCCAGCAGTGGGGTCCCGGGAACCGGTAGCGAGGAAAAACTGTTTTTT.

There are a few counts of this clonotype. The rearrangement joins TRBV20-1 to TRBJ2-1, with 7 nucleotides matching TRBD2. Germline CDR1 is DFQATT and CDR2 is SNEGSKA (reference sequence). After removal of 6 bases from V and 2 bases from J, the junction contained 7 bases not matched to a gene. The CDR3 has 14 residues. CDR3 loop: CSARERGPYNEQFF. The DNA of the CDR3 is TGCAGTGCACGGGAGCGGGGCCCCTACAATGAGCAGTTCTTC.

V and J are TRBV6-4 and TRBJ2-1; 10 bases line up with TRBD2. Germline loops: CDR1 MRHNA, CDR2 SNTAGT. The length of the CDR3 is 14 residues. The trim removed 7 bases at V and 4 bases at J, leaving 4 bases unmatched. This chain's CDR3 is CASILSGGYNEQFF. The CDR3 nucleotides are TGTGCCAGCATACTTAGCGGGGGGTACAATGAGCAGTTCTTC.

This chain joins TRBV25-1 and TRBJ1-6; D is possibly TRBD1 (5 bases). V was trimmed by 6 bases and J by 10 bases, leaving 16 bases between them. The CDR3 consists of 14 residues. Germline assignment: CDR1 MGHDK and CDR2 SYGVNS. The CDR3 here is CASRVALRGSPLHF. The CDR3 region has the DNA TGTGCCAGCAGGGTCGCCCTTCGGGGGTCACCCCTCCACTTT.

The chain recombines TRBV14 with TRBJ1-6; D ambiguous. The germline CDR1 and CDR2 sequences are SGHDN and FVKESK. Deletions cut 1 base from V and 8 bases from J, with 6 bases between. The CDR3 runs to 13 residues. CDR3 bases: TGTGCCAGCAGCCAAGGGACCTATTCACCCCTCCACTTT. Translated, it gives CASSQGTYSPLHF. The whole variable domain, filled in from reference TRBV14 and TRBJ1-6, reads EAGVTQFPSHSVIEKGQTVTLRCDPISGHDNLYWYRRVMGKEIKFLLHFVKESKQDESGMPNNRFLAERTGGTYSTLKVQPAELEDSGVYFCASSQGTYSPLHFGNGTRLTVT.

This clonotype was recorded at least ten times. V and J are TRBV5-1 and TRBJ2-5, with D tentatively TRBD2 (7 bases). Trimming took off 4 bases at V and 5 bases at J, with 15 bases between the two ends. Germline loops: CDR1 SGHRS, CDR2 YFSETQ. This CDR3 contains 14 residues. The DNA for the CDR3 is TGCGCCAGCAGCGTTGGCGGGGGCGAGGAGACCCAGTACTTC. Its translation is CASSVGGGEETQYF.

This rearrangement joins TRBV7-3 to TRBJ2-3, with 11 bases matching TRBD2. V lost 4 bases to trimming and J lost 0 bases; unmatched junction nucleotides: 6. The germline CDR1 and CDR2 sequences are SGHTA and FQGTGA. The CDR3 spans 17 residues. CDR3 nucleotide sequence: TGTGCCAGCAGCTCGCCGACTAGCGGGGCAAGCACAGATACGCAGTATTTT. Encoded protein: CASSSPTSGASTDTQYF.

J is TRBJ2-3 and V is TRBV5-4; D is possibly TRBD2 (7 bases). CDR1 and CDR2 (germline): SGHNT, YYREEE (reference sequence). This CDR3 region has 17 residues. With 4 bases removed from V and 3 bases from J, the gap between germline ends came to 21 bases. The CDR3 DNA is TGTGCCAGCAGCCCCTCCCCTGGGGGGGCGGAAACAGATACGCAGTATTTT. Encoded protein: CASSPSPGGAETDTQYF.

This clonotype appeared a few times. This chain uses TRBV12-3 or TRBV12-4 with TRBJ1-3, with a weak D call TRBD1 (6 bases). V was clipped by 6 bases and J by 0 bases, with 12 bases between them. The CDR3 runs to 15 residues. DNA of the CDR3: TGTGCCAGCAGGCCGACAGGAGGCTCTGGAAACACCATATATTTT. This translates into CASRPTGGSGNTIYF.